Presented here are 29 T cell receptor beta chains from one specimen sequenced in a study of blood T cell repertoires in COVID-19. TCRdb's copy holds only in-frame clones and misses some; the assay was immunoSEQ multiplex PCR. Of about 81,000 clones listed, roughly 84% are singletons. The source material was peripheral blood. The receptors here all came from a woman between 65 and 79 years old with acute or convalescent COVID-19.

The chain has TRBV4-3 and TRBJ2-1; the match to TRBD2 covers 7 bases. The germline V gene has CDR1 LGHNA and CDR2 YSLEER. This CDR3 is built from 17 residues. V was clipped by 1 base and J by 0 bases; unmatched bases: 6. The CDR3, as DNA: TGCGCCAGCAGCCAAGTCGCTAGCGGTATCTCCTACAATGAGCAGTTCTTC. Translated: CASSQVASGISYNEQFF.

The chain joins TRBV2 to TRBJ2-2, with 8 bases that match TRBD2. The length of the CDR3 is 14 residues. Germline-derived CDR1 and CDR2 are SNHLY and FYNNEI. Losses at the gene ends were 4 bases for V and 4 bases for J; bases not matched to a gene: 2. The CDR3 DNA reads as TGTGCCAGCAGTGGACGGGGGGGCACCGGGGAGCTGTTTTTT. It codes for CASSGRGGTGELFF.

This clone was observed once. This chain links TRBV7-2 with TRBJ1-6; D is uncertain. Germline V gene data show CDR1 as SGHTA and CDR2 as FQGNSA. CDR3 length equals 13 residues. Trimming took 2 bases from V and 5 from J, leaving 4 bases between them. The CDR3 protein is CASSLNNNSPLHF. CDR3 DNA sequence: TGTGCCAGCAGCTTAAATAATAATTCACCCCTCCACTTT.

This sequence joins TRBV10-3 and TRBJ1-2, with TRBD1 matching over 9 bases. Unmatched junction bases numbered 4, after V lost 2 bases and J lost 6 bases. The CDR3 covers 14 residues. Germline assignment: CDR1 ENHRY and CDR2 SYGVKD. The CDR3 region is CAISETGTGNGYTF. The CDR3 bases are TGTGCCATCAGTGAGACCGGGACAGGGAATGGCTACACCTTC.

The chain combines TRBV27 with TRBJ2-7; D is ambiguous. Looked up from germline, CDR1 is MNHEY and CDR2 is SMNVEV (reference sequence). The CDR3 sequence is 12 residues long. Trimming left V 6 bases short and J 6 bases short, with 12 bases between. The CDR3 DNA is TGTGCCAGCAGGACTCACTCGGGCGAGCAGTACGTC. Translation gives CASRTHSGEQYV.

This chain uses TRBV7-6 with TRBJ1-6, with D possibly TRBD1 on 6 matching bases. Trimming removed 1 base at V and 8 bases at J, with 12 bases between. CDR3 length: 15 residues. CDR1 SGHVS and CDR2 FNYEAQ come from the germline V gene. CDR3: CASSLGAGVDSPLHF. CDR3 bases: TGTGCCAGCAGCTTAGGAGCAGGGGTTGATTCACCCCTCCACTTT.

This clone was observed a handful of times. The chain is built from TRBV7-2 and TRBJ2-2; D call uncertain. Trimming took 5 bases from V and 3 from J, leaving 4 bases between them. Germline CDR1 and CDR2: SGHTA and FQGNSA. This CDR3 has 12 residues. CDR3 amino acids: CASSPYTGELFF. The CDR3 DNA sequence: TGTGCCAGCAGCCCTTACACCGGGGAGCTGTTTTTT. Full variable domain (remainder filled in from reference TRBV7-2 and TRBJ2-2): GAGVSQSPSNKVTEKGKDVELRCDPISGHTALYWYRQSLGQGLEFLIYFQGNSAPDKSGLPSDRFSAERTGGSVSTLTIQRTQQEDSAVYLCASSPYTGELFFGEGSRLTVL.

The chain joins TRBV3-1 (or the pseudogene TRBV3-2) to TRBJ1-3; D perhaps matches TRBD1 (5 bases). From germline, CDR1 is LGHDT and CDR2 YNNKEL (reference sequence). The CDR3 totals 19 residues. V was cut by 2 bases and J by 0 bases, with 20 bases left in between. The chain's CDR3 is CASSQRTGALSGSGNTIYF. In nucleotides, the CDR3 is TGTGCCAGCAGCCAAAGAACTGGGGCTTTGTCGGGCTCTGGAAACACCATATATTTT.

The rearrangement links TRBV6-4 to TRBJ2-1; 9 bases fit TRBD2. After removal of 5 bases from V and 2 bases from J, the junction contained 10 bases not matched to a gene. Germline CDR1 is MRHNA and CDR2 is SNTAGT. This CDR3 has 17 residues. The CDR3 region is CASSQFPAGGPYNEQFF. DNA of the CDR3: TGTGCCAGCAGTCAGTTCCCAGCGGGGGGACCCTACAATGAGCAGTTCTTC.

The chain carries TRBV5-6 and TRBJ2-7; 11 bases agree with TRBD1. Germline loops: CDR1 SGHDT, CDR2 YYEEEE. The CDR3 runs to 14 residues. V gave up 4 bases and J gave up 5 bases; unmatched junction bases: 5. CDR3 nucleotides: TGTGCCAGCAGCCTCCGGGACAGGGGGAACGAGCAGTACGTC. It specifies CASSLRDRGNEQYV.

The chain carries TRBV5-1 and TRBJ2-3; tentatively, D is TRBD2 (7 bases). Trimming took off 6 bases at V and 5 bases at J, with 16 bases between the two ends. The CDR3 extends over 14 amino acids. Germline V lookup: CDR1 SGHRS, CDR2 YFSETQ. CDR3 bases: TGCGCCAGCATTCTGGAGGGGGGGCTAGATACGCAGTATTTT. Translated: CASILEGGLDTQYF.

CDR3 nucleotides: TGTGCCAGCAGCTTGTACGGAGCACCTCGCCACGAGCAGTACGTC. Encoded protein: CASSLYGAPRHEQYV. The V call is TRBV5-4, the J call TRBJ2-7; D is ambiguous. V dropped 1 base and J dropped 5 bases, with 16 bases sitting between them. The CDR3 runs to 15 residues. Germline CDR1 and CDR2: SGHNT and YYREEE (reference sequence).

V is TRBV18 and J is TRBJ2-3; D is ambiguous. Trimming removed 3 bases from V and 0 bases from J, with 10 bases in between. The CDR3 has 15 amino acids. In germline, CDR1 is KGHSH, CDR2 LQKENI. CDR3 DNA: TGTGCCAGCTCACCCACCGCGAGGAGCACAGATACGCAGTATTTT. This gives the protein CASSPTARSTDTQYF. Combining the CDR3 with reference TRBV18 and TRBJ2-3 gives the whole variable domain NAGVMQNPRHLVRRRGQEARLRCSPMKGHSHVYWYRQLPEEGLKFMVYLQKENIIDESGMPKERFSAEFPKEGPSILRIQQVVRGDSAAYFCASSPTARSTDTQYFGPGTRLTVL.

This rearrangement joins TRBV20-1 to TRBJ2-7, with D maybe TRBD2 (5 bases). V shed 3 bases and J shed 3 bases, with 6 bases lying between them. From germline, CDR1 is DFQATT and CDR2 SNEGSKA (reference sequence). This CDR3 spans 11 amino acids. CDR3 sequence (DNA): TGCAGTGCTAGTCGGGGCTACGAGCAGTACGTC. Amino acids: CSASRGYEQYV.

V usage is TRBV6-4 and J usage is TRBJ1-2; tentatively, D is TRBD1 (6 bases). In germline, CDR1 is MRHNA, CDR2 SNTAGT. The CDR3 covers 15 residues. The ends were cut back, 0 bases at V and 0 bases at J, with 8 bases in the middle. The CDR3 reads CASSDSNRANYGYTF. In DNA, the CDR3 is TGTGCCAGCAGTGACTCTAACAGGGCTAACTATGGCTACACCTTC.

The J gene is TRBJ2-3, the V gene TRBV11-3, with TRBD2 identical over 8 bases. The CDR3 consists of 16 residues. V lost 0 bases, J lost 4 bases, and 6 bases stayed unmatched. Germline CDR1 reads SGHNT; CDR2 reads YENEEA. The CDR3 DNA follows: TGTGCCAGCAGCTTAGATGGGGGGACTAGAGCAGATACGCAGTATTTT. It translates to CASSLDGGTRADTQYF.

The chain has TRBV9 and TRBJ2-1, with D possibly matching TRBD1 (6 bases). Between the trimmed V and J ends, which lost 0 bases and 8 bases, there was a span of 12 bases. The CDR3 length is 14 residues. Germline V lookup: CDR1 SGDLS, CDR2 YYNGEE. CDR3 bases: TGTGCCAGCAGCGTAGCTGGGCAGGGGCATGAGCAGTTCTTC. This codes for CASSVAGQGHEQFF.

The chain employs TRBV18 and TRBJ2-3; weak D call: TRBD2 (6 bases). The CDR3 extends over 14 amino acids. V lost 0 bases to trimming and J lost 5 bases, with 9 bases between them. CDR1 and CDR2 (germline): KGHSH, LQKENI. The CDR3: CASSPPTSGDTQYF. The CDR3 DNA reads TGTGCCAGCTCACCACCGACTAGTGGAGATACGCAGTATTTT.

This chain connects TRBV20-1 to TRBJ2-1; 8 positions match TRBD2. The germline V gene has CDR1 DFQATT and CDR2 SNEGSKA (reference sequence). V shed 3 bases and J 5 bases; nucleotides not matched to a gene: 9. This CDR3 has 15 residues. CDR3 bases: TGCAGTGCTAGTGGTTTCGGGAGGGCCGACAATGAGCAGTTCTTC. Protein product: CSASGFGRADNEQFF.

The chain is built from TRBV6-1 and TRBJ2-7; 13 bases fit TRBD2. J gave up 5 bases and V 2 bases, and 3 bases lay outside the gene matches. Germline CDR1 is MNHNS and CDR2 is SASEGT. The length of the CDR3 is 15 residues. CDR3 residues: CASSERTSGRDEQYV. The CDR3 DNA reads TGTGCCAGCAGTGAAAGGACTAGCGGGAGAGACGAGCAGTACGTC.

This chain links TRBV7-8 with TRBJ2-1; D remains ambiguous. V dropped 0 bases and J dropped 7 bases, with 16 bases sitting between them. The CDR3 length is 16 residues. Germline values: CDR1 SGHVS, CDR2 FQNEAQ. The CDR3 loop is CASSLAVRPTQNEQFF. DNA for the CDR3: TGTGCCAGCAGCTTAGCAGTGAGGCCAACTCAAAATGAGCAGTTCTTC.

This sequence joins TRBV4-1 and TRBJ1-2; 9 nucleotides match TRBD1. Germline CDR1 reads MGHRA; CDR2 reads YSYEKL. The V and J ends lost 3 bases and 3 bases, in that order; junction bases with no gene match: 8. This CDR3 contains 16 residues. The CDR3 DNA is TGCGCCAGCAGCCAGGGCCGACAGGGGGTTGACTATGGCTACACCTTC. The encoded protein is CASSQGRQGVDYGYTF.

This clone was detected only once. This chain connects TRBV10-3 to TRBJ1-3; 10 bases line up with TRBD1. V shed 10 bases, J shed 0 bases, and the junction held 12 bases outside the gene matches. There are 17 residues in the CDR3. Germline CDR1 ENHRY, CDR2 SYGVKD. The CDR3 here is CASTIRDRGYSGNTIYF. The CDR3 bases are TGTGCCAGCACAATCCGGGACAGGGGATACTCTGGAAACACCATATATTTT.

The chain couples TRBV7-9 to TRBJ2-2, with 9 nucleotides matching TRBD1. Trimming removed 5 bases from V and 4 bases from J; junction bases left unmatched: 11. The CDR3 totals 17 residues. The germline V gene encodes CDR1 SEHNR and CDR2 FQNEAQ (reference sequence). This CDR3 is CASSPMLTGGSTGELFF. The CDR3 nucleotides read TGTGCCAGCAGCCCGATGTTGACAGGGGGGTCCACCGGGGAGCTGTTTTTT.

This chain uses TRBV19 with TRBJ1-1, with D tentatively TRBD1 (6 bases). The CDR3 has 17 amino acids. The V and J ends lost 6 bases and 1 base respectively, with 21 bases between them. The germline V gene has CDR1 LNHDA and CDR2 SQIVND (reference sequence). Here the CDR3 DNA reads TGTGCCAGTAGCCATCAGCTACAGGGCTCGGGGAACACTGAAGCTTTCTTT. It translates to CASSHQLQGSGNTEAFF.

The chain couples TRBV19 to TRBJ1-1; tentatively, D is TRBD1 (5 bases). With 3 bases removed from V and 0 bases from J, the gap between germline ends came to 20 bases. Germline CDR1 reads LNHDA; CDR2 reads SQIVND (reference sequence). The CDR3 has 18 residues. In DNA form, the CDR3 reads TGTGCCAGTAGTATGCGCAGGGATCCGAACATCATGAACACTGAAGCTTTCTTT. Its protein product is CASSMRRDPNIMNTEAFF.

The chain uses TRBV27 and TRBJ2-2, with 10 bases that match TRBD1. With V trimmed by 6 bases and J by 10 bases, 11 bases remained unmatched. Germline V gene lookup returns CDR1 MNHEY and CDR2 SMNVEV (reference sequence). The CDR3 has 15 residues. This CDR3 is CASRPVDRGPVELFF. For the CDR3, the DNA is TGTGCCAGCAGACCCGTCGACAGGGGGCCCGTGGAGCTGTTTTTT.

The rearrangement links TRBV19 to TRBJ1-4; D is possibly TRBD1 (5 bases). The germline V gene has CDR1 LNHDA and CDR2 SQIVND (reference sequence). The V gene lost 4 bases and the J gene lost 8 bases, with 20 bases spanning the gap. CDR3 length equals 16 residues. CDR3: CASSKARGGSLEKLFF. CDR3 nucleotides: TGTGCCAGTAGTAAGGCACGGGGGGGGAGTCTCGAAAAACTGTTTTTT.

The J gene is TRBJ1-2, the V gene TRBV5-6; 7 bases line up with TRBD1. The V gene end was trimmed by 3 bases and the J gene end by 3 bases; junction bases not matched to a gene: 5. CDR1 and CDR2 from the germline V gene are SGHDT and YYEEEE. This CDR3 has 14 amino acids. The CDR3 loop reads CASSWNDRDYGYTF. For the CDR3, the DNA is TGTGCCAGCAGCTGGAACGACAGGGACTATGGCTACACCTTC.